Listed below are T cell receptor beta chains from one sample, sequenced in a study of CD8+ T cells in alopecia areata. The table came from immunoSEQ multiplex PCR; TCRdb's copy has only in-frame clones and leaves some out. The sample comprises more than 85,000 clones, about 58% of which are singletons, and around 16% rests with the top ten. The input for sequencing was CD8+ T cells sorted from blood, taken at week 4, from a patient treated with tofacitinib. All receptors come from a human donor with alopecia areata. Both conserved end residues are part of each CDR3. The order of the fields is J gene, V gene, clone size, D gene, CDR3 DNA, CDR3 protein. The D gene is left open where the match is weak. The size entry is marked missing in some rows and otherwise reads once, few, many or a size class.

>TRBJ2-7|TRBV29-1|few|.
TGCAGCGTTGAACGGAGACGAGAGCAGTACTTC
CSVERRREQYF
>TRBJ2-7|TRBV5-1|.|.
TGCGCCAGCAGTTCCGGGACGGTCCCCTACGAGCAGTACTTC
CASSSGTVPYEQYF
>TRBJ2-3|TRBV9|few|TRBD1
TGTGCCACTCCGGGACAGGGAACAGATACGCAGTATTTT
CATPGQGTDTQYF
>TRBJ2-1|TRBV19|.|.
TGTGCCAGTAGTACAATCTCCTACAATGAGCAGTTCTTC
CASSTISYNEQFF
>TRBJ1-2|TRBV19|.|TRBD1
TGTGCCAGTAGTGGACAGGGGACTGGCTACACCTTC
CASSGQGTGYTF
>TRBJ2-5|TRBV19|.|.
TGTGCCAGTAGGGGTTGGGAAGGAGGGAAGACCCAGTACTTC
CASRGWEGGKTQYF
>TRBJ2-7|TRBV11-2|.|TRBD1
TGTGCCAGCAGCTCCCCACTTCAAGACAGGGCCGACCCCTACGAGCAGTACTTC
CASSSPLQDRADPYEQYF
>TRBJ2-3|TRBV9|.|TRBD2
TGTGCCAGCAGCCCACGACTAGCGAGCACTGATACGCAGTATTTT
CASSPRLASTDTQYF
>TRBJ2-5|TRBV7-2|.|.
TGTGCCAGCAGCACCGGGGAAGAGACCCAGTACTTC
CASSTGEETQYF
>TRBJ2-1|TRBV29-1|.|.
TGCAGCGTTGACGCCGGCCTGCTGAATGAGCAGTTCTTC
CSVDAGLLNEQFF
>TRBJ1-1|TRBV2|few|TRBD1
TGTGCCAGCAGCGTGACAGGGGGGGACTACACTGAAGCTTTCTTT
CASSVTGGDYTEAFF
>TRBJ2-1|TRBV14|few|.
TGTGCCAGCAGCCAGGACACCTACAATGAGCAGTTCTTC
CASSQDTYNEQFF
>TRBJ2-7|TRBV28|.|TRBD1
TGTGCCAGCAGTTACCTGACAGGGGCCTACGAGCAGTACTTC
CASSYLTGAYEQYF
>TRBJ2-7|TRBV5-6|.|TRBD1
TGTGCCAGCAGGAGGACCGGGACAGGGGCCTACGAGCAGTACTTC
CASRRTGTGAYEQYF
>TRBJ2-7|TRBV27|.|.
TGTGCCAGCAGTTTATATGCAGACTCGCCCTACGAGCAGTACTTC
CASSLYADSPYEQYF
>TRBJ1-2|TRBV5-6|once|.
TGTGCCAGCAGCCCCTATGCAGCCAACTATGGCTACACCTTC
CASSPYAANYGYTF
>TRBJ2-7|TRBV4-1|few|.
TGCGCCAGCAGCGCCAAGAGCTCCTACGAGCAGTACTTC
CASSAKSSYEQYF
>TRBJ1-5|TRBV28|few|.
TGTGCCAGCAGTATGGACGGGAGCCAGCCCCAGCATTTT
CASSMDGSQPQHF
>TRBJ1-5|TRBV7-8|.|TRBD1
TGTGCCAGCAGCTCTCGAGGACAGGGAGGACAGCCCCAGCATTTT
CASSSRGQGGQPQHF
>TRBJ2-3|TRBV6-1|.|.
TGTGCCAGCAGTGAAGGGGACACCTACACAGATACGCAGTATTTT
CASSEGDTYTDTQYF
>TRBJ2-7|TRBV4-2|.|.
TGTGCCAGCAGCCAAGATGCCTACGAGCAGTACTTC
CASSQDAYEQYF
>TRBJ2-7|TRBV4-1|.|.
TGCGCCAGCAGCCAAGATCCTCGGTTCCGTTCCTACGAGCAGTACTTC
CASSQDPRFRSYEQYF
>TRBJ2-7|TRBV6-5|.|TRBD2
TGTGCCAGCAGTTACTCCGGCGGGAGCTCTAGGGACGAGCAGTACTTC
CASSYSGGSSRDEQYF
>TRBJ2-1|TRBV9|few|TRBD1
TGTGCCAGCAGCGTAGAGGGGACAGGGGGCAATGAGCAGTTCTTC
CASSVEGTGGNEQFF
>TRBJ1-5|TRBV28|.|.
TGTGCCAGCAGTTTGACAGGCAATCAGCCCCAGCATTTT
CASSLTGNQPQHF
>TRBJ2-2|TRBV6-5|few|.
TGTGCCACGGGACCGAACACCGGGGAGCTGTTTTTT
CATGPNTGELFF
>TRBJ1-2|TRBV7-9|many|TRBD1
TGTGCCAGCAGCTTCGACAGGGGGCTTCACGGCTACACCTTC
CASSFDRGLHGYTF
>TRBJ1-1|TRBV4-1|.|TRBD1
TGCGCCAGCAGCCAAGAAGGTAAGACAGGGGGTACTGAAGCTTTCTTT
CASSQEGKTGGTEAFF
>TRBJ2-3|TRBV7-9|.|TRBD1
TGTGCCAGCAGTCCACAGACAGGGTTTGCAGATACGCAGTATTTT
CASSPQTGFADTQYF
>TRBJ2-7|TRBV30|.|.
TGTGCCTGGAGTGTTGACTACGGGAACACCTACGAGCAGTACTTC
CAWSVDYGNTYEQYF
>TRBJ2-6|TRBV30|few|.
TGTGCCTGGAGTTTTGGCTCTGGGGCCAACGTCCTGACTTTC
CAWSFGSGANVLTF
>TRBJ2-1|TRBV7-9|few|TRBD2
TGTGCCAGCAGCCCCGGGACTAGCGGGAGCAACAATGAGCAGTTCTTC
CASSPGTSGSNNEQFF
>TRBJ2-3|TRBV27|.|.
TGTGCCAGTTTCGCTAGCGGCACAGATACGCAGTATTTT
CASFASGTDTQYF
>TRBJ1-1|TRBV27|.|.
TGTGCCAGCAAATTTGGTCCGGACACTGAAGCTTTCTTT
CASKFGPDTEAFF
>TRBJ2-5|TRBV29-1|.|.
TGCAGCGTTGAAGGGTTCGAGGAGACCCAGTACTTC
CSVEGFEETQYF
>TRBJ1-1|TRBV6-5|.|.
TGTGCCAGCAGTTACTCGATCGGCCGGGGAGAAGCTTTCTTT
CASSYSIGRGEAFF
>TRBJ2-2|TRBV6-5|.|TRBD2
TGTGCCAGCAGTTACCTTTCTAGCGGCGGGGAGCTGTTTTTT
CASSYLSSGGELFF
>TRBJ1-1|TRBV29-1|.|.
TGCAGCGTAGGATGTGACACTGAAGCTTTCTTT
CSVGCDTEAFF
>TRBJ2-7|TRBV30|few|.
TGTGCCTGGAGTGTTGGCAGGGGTTACGAGCAGTACTTC
CAWSVGRGYEQYF
>TRBJ1-2|TRBV6-1|.|TRBD1
TGTGCCAGCAGTGAATTTGTATCGGCAGGGGGTGGCTACACCTTC
CASSEFVSAGGGYTF
>TRBJ1-1|TRBV4-1|.|.
TGCGCCAGCAGCCAAGAAGGCCTGAACACTGAAGCTTTCTTT
CASSQEGLNTEAFF
>TRBJ2-7|TRBV5-6|.|.
TGTGCCAGCAGCATATCCTACGAGCAGTACTTC
CASSISYEQYF
>TRBJ1-6|TRBV27|.|TRBD1
TGTGCCAGCAGTGGCATCGGGACAGGGAATTCACCCCTCCACTTT
CASSGIGTGNSPLHF